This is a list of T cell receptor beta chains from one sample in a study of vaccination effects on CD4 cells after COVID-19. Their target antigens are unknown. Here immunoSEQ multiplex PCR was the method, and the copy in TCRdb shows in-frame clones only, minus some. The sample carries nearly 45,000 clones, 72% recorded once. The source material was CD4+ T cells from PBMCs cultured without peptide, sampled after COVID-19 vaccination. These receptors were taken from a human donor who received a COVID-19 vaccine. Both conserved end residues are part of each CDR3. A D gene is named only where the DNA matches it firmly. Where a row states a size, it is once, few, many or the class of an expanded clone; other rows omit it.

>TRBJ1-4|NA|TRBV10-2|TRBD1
TGCGCCAGCACAAACGCCGGGACAGGGATTGAAAAACTGTTTTTT
CASTNAGTGIEKLFF
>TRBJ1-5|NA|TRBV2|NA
TGTGCCAGCACCAGGGATAGCAATCAGCCCCAGCATTTT
CASTRDSNQPQHF
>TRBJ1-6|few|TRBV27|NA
TGTGCCAGCAGTTTAGAGCGCTCCTATAATTCACCCCTCCACTTT
CASSLERSYNSPLHF
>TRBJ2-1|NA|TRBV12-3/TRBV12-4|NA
TGTGCCAGCAGTTTACCGTTCTTC
CASSLPFF
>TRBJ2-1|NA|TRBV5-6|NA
TGTGCCAGCACCGGACTGGAAGACTACAATGAGCAGTTCTTC
CASTGLEDYNEQFF
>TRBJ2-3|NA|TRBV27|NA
TGTGCCAGCAGTTTCCCTAGCACAGATACGCAGTATTTT
CASSFPSTDTQYF
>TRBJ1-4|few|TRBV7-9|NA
TGTGCCAGCAGCTTGGGGGGTAATGAAAAACTGTTTTTT
CASSLGGNEKLFF
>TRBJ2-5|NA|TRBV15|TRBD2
TGTGCCACCAGCAGAGGGGGGCTAGCGGGGGTCCCCCAAGAGACCCAGTACTTC
CATSRGGLAGVPQETQYF
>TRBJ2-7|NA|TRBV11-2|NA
TGTGCCAGCAGCTTCGGCAGGTTTGGATACGAGCAGTACTTC
CASSFGRFGYEQYF
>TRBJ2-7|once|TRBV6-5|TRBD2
TGTGCCAGCAGTTACGTGCGGGGGGTTTCCTACGAGCAGTACTTC
CASSYVRGVSYEQYF
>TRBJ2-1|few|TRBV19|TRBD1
TGTGCCAGTACCATTGGAGAATACAGGGGTTCCTACAATGAGCAGTTCTTC
CASTIGEYRGSYNEQFF
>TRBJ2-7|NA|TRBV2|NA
TGTGCCAGCAGTGATCCGGGGAGTGGGGCCTACGAGCAGTACTTC
CASSDPGSGAYEQYF
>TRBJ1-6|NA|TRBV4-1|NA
TGCGCCAGCAGCCAAGATCAAATCCGGACAGTGAGCTCCTATAATTCACCCCTCCACTTT
CASSQDQIRTVSSYNSPLHF
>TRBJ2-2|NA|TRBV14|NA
TGTGCCAGCAGCCAAGATCGAGCAGGACACGGGGAGCTGTTTTTT
CASSQDRAGHGELFF
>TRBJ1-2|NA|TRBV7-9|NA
TGTGCCAGCAGTTCTGGACAGCGCTATGGCTACACCTTC
CASSSGQRYGYTF
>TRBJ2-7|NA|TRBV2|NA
TGTGCCAGCAGTTTACAGAGCTACGAGCAGTACTTC
CASSLQSYEQYF
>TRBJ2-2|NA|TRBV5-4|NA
TGTGCCAGCAGCCGAGGCCAGGCCCTTAACACCGGGGAGCTGTTTTTT
CASSRGQALNTGELFF
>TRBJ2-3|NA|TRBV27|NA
TGTGCCAGCAGTTTAGATTTCGGCGGAGATAGCACAGATACGCAGTATTTT
CASSLDFGGDSTDTQYF
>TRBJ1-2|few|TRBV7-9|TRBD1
TGTGCCAGCAGCGCATCAGGGGGCGCGTATGGCTACACCTTC
CASSASGGAYGYTF
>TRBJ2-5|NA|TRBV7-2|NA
TGTGCCAGCAGCTCCGAAGAGACCCAGTACTTC
CASSSEETQYF
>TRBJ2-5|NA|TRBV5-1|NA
TGCGCCAGCAGCTTGGGGGGGGCAGAGACCCAGTACTTC
CASSLGGAETQYF
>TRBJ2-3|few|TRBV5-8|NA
TGTGCCAGCAGCTCGACTTGGAGGTTCTCTAGCACAGATACGCAGTATTTT
CASSSTWRFSSTDTQYF
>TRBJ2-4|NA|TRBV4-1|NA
TGCGCCAGCAGCCAAGACAACCAGGGGAATCAGAAAAACATTCAGTACTTC
CASSQDNQGNQKNIQYF
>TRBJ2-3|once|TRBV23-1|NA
TGCGCCAGCAGTCGGCAGCACACAGATACGCAGTATTTT
CASSRQHTDTQYF
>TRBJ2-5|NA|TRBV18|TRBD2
TGTGCCAGCTCAACCGGACTAGTCCAAGAGACCCAGTACTTC
CASSTGLVQETQYF
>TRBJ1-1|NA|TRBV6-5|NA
TGTGCCAGCAGTTACTCCCCTAGACAGGAGAACACTGAAGCTTTCTTT
CASSYSPRQENTEAFF
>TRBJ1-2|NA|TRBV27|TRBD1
TGTGCCAGCAGTACAGACAGGGTGTATGGCTACACCTTC
CASSTDRVYGYTF
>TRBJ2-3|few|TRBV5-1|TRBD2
TGCGCCAGCAGCGATTTGAGCGGGAGCATAGATACGCAGTATTTT
CASSDLSGSIDTQYF